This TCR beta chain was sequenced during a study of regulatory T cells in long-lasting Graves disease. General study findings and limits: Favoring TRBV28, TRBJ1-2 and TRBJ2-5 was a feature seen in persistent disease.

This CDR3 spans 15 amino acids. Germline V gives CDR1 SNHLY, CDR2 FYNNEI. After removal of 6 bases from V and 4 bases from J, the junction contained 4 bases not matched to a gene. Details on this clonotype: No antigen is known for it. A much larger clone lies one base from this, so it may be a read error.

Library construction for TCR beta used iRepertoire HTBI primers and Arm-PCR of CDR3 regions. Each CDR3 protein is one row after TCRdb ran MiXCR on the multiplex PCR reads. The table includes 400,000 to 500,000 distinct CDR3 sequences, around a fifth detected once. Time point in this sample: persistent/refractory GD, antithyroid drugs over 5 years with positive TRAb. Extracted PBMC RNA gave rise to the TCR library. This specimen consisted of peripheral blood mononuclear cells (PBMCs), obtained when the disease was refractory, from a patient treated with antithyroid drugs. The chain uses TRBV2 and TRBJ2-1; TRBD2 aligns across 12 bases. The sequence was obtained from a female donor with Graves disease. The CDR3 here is CASRPGLAGYNEQFF. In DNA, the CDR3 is TGTGCCAGCAGACCCGGACTAGCGGGGTACAATGAGCAGTTCTTC.